This T cell receptor (beta chain) was observed in a study of Ad26.COV2.S vaccination and SARS-CoV-2 variants. Study information: Ad26.COV2.S, an intramuscular injection, was given once or twice 56 days apart. Study outcomes and limitations: Researchers reported similar non-spike TCR breadth in vaccine and placebo recipients.

The sample's treatment: over 15 received Ad26.COV2.S at low or high dose, single or two shots; several received placebo; per-sample allocation not given. Collection of the samples took place on day 63 after the first injection of vaccine or placebo. At a Boston site, the person donating was an adult of 18-55 years. This CDR3 has 13 residues. The junction had 6 bases not matched to a gene; V was cut back by 9 bases and J by 3 bases. Per the germline V gene, CDR1 is LNHDA and CDR2 is SQIVND (reference sequence). Sequencing used immunoSEQ multiplex PCR; TCRdb keeps in-frame clones, though not all of them. The sample carries under 600,000 clones, 89% recorded once. Concerning this clone: Its target is not known.

This TCR came from a person aged 18-65 years who received the Ad26.COV2.S COVID-19 vaccine or a placebo. Here the sequenced sample was peripheral blood, taken in a trial of Ad26.COV2.S vaccine versus placebo. The chain joins TRBV19 to TRBJ2-3; 7 bases are a match to TRBD1. CDR3 sequence: CASRNRGTDTQYF. CDR3 sequence (DNA): TGTGCCAGCCGAAACAGGGGAACAGATACGCAGTATTTT.